The 21 T cell receptor beta chains below were found in one sample sequenced in a study of Graves' ophthalmopathy and Graves' hyperthyroidism. The TCR beta CDR3 regions underwent amplification from RNA transcripts. HTBI primers primed a first-round RT-PCR, and a second-round multiplex PCR followed. TCRdb reprocessed the multiplex PCR reads with MiXCR, giving one entry per CDR3 protein. The data show 600,000 to 700,000 distinct CDR3 sequences, more than 40% seen once. The sequenced sample consisted of peripheral blood. Receptors originate from an adult man with Graves' ophthalmopathy.

The V call is TRBV20-1, the J call TRBJ1-1; a possible D gene is TRBD1 (6 bases). The ends were cut back, 0 bases at V and 6 bases at J, with 14 bases in the middle. Germline CDR1 DFQATT, CDR2 SNEGSKA (reference sequence). CDR3 length: 14 amino acids. The CDR3 here is CSARDGRGRPEAFF. Here the CDR3 DNA reads TGCAGTGCTAGAGACGGCAGGGGTCGACCTGAAGCTTTCTTT.

The chain carries TRBV7-6 and TRBJ2-2; D gene ambiguous. The germline V and J ends were trimmed by 5 bases and 7 bases, with 8 bases remaining between them. Germline V gene sequence: CDR1 SGHVS, CDR2 FNYEAQ. This CDR3 has 12 amino acids. The CDR3 nucleotides read TGTGCCAGCAGCGGGGTTGGCGGGGAGCTGTTTTTT. Encoded protein: CASSGVGGELFF. The variable domain in full, with the rest retrieved from reference TRBV7-6 and TRBJ2-2, is GAGVSQSPRYKVTKRGQDVALRCDPISGHVSLYWYRQALGQGPEFLTYFNYEAQQDKSGLPNDRFSAERPEGSISTLTIQRTEQRDSAMYRCASSGVGGELFFGEGSRLTVL.

The chain employs TRBV4-1 and TRBJ2-7; 10 bases are a match to TRBD2. The CDR3 is 17 amino acids. The V segment lost 0 bases and the J segment 0 bases; nucleotides outside the gene matches: 5. Germline CDR1 and CDR2: MGHRA and YSYEKL. The CDR3 reads CASSQDRGTSDSYEQYF. DNA for the CDR3: TGCGCCAGCAGCCAAGATCGGGGGACTAGCGACTCCTACGAGCAGTACTTC.

The chain employs TRBV10-3 and TRBJ2-7; D perhaps matches TRBD2 (5 bases). The germline CDR1 and CDR2 sequences are ENHRY and SYGVKD. Trimming stripped 7 bases from V and 7 bases from J, with 17 bases between. The CDR3 runs to 13 residues. The CDR3 is CAINREDPGEQYF. DNA of the CDR3: TGTGCCATCAATAGAGAGGACCCGGGGGAGCAGTACTTC.

The chain recombines TRBV7-3 with TRBJ2-7, with a weak D call TRBD2 (6 bases). Trimming removed 5 bases from V and 1 base from J, with 15 bases in between. This CDR3 spans 15 amino acids. Per the germline V gene, CDR1 is SGHTA and CDR2 is FQGTGA. The CDR3 loop is CASSVVRDLSYEQYF. The DNA of the CDR3 is TGTGCCAGCAGCGTCGTCCGGGACTTATCCTACGAGCAGTACTTC.

This chain uses TRBV2 with TRBJ1-3; no clear D. CDR3 size: 13 residues. V was clipped by 6 bases and J by 4 bases, with 10 bases between them. The germline CDR1 and CDR2 sequences are SNHLY and FYNNEI. The CDR3 sequence is CASRSGAGNTIYF. The CDR3 DNA is TGTGCCAGCAGATCCGGAGCGGGAAACACCATATATTTT.

This clonotype has only one observation. The CDR3 sequence: CASSSGPFGYTF. The CDR3 nucleotides are TGTGCCAGCAGCTCGGGACCTTTTGGCTACACCTTC. V usage is TRBV7-9 and J usage is TRBJ1-2; tentatively, D is TRBD1 (5 bases). Deletions cut 4 bases from V and 7 bases from J, with 10 bases between. The germline V gene has CDR1 SEHNR and CDR2 FQNEAQ (reference sequence). The CDR3 length is 12 residues.

The rearrangement links TRBV15 to TRBJ2-7; TRBD1 matches at 7 bases. This CDR3 region has 14 residues. Germline loops: CDR1 LNHNV, CDR2 YYDKDF (reference sequence). The ends lost 3 bases at V and 6 bases at J; junction bases unmatched: 8. CDR3 region: CATSSLGDSSEQYF. The CDR3 DNA sequence: TGTGCCACCAGCAGCTTGGGGGACAGTTCCGAGCAGTACTTC. Complete variable domain (other parts from reference TRBV15 and TRBJ2-7): DAMVIQNPRYQVTQFGKPVTLSCSQTLNHNVMYWYQQKSSQAPKLLFHYYDKDFNNEADTPDNFQSRRPNTSFCFLDIRSPGLGDTAMYLCATSSLGDSSEQYFGPGTRLTVT.

This clonotype was seen repeatedly, ten times or more. The gene calls are TRBV10-3 and TRBJ1-5, with D tentatively TRBD1 (6 bases). The V and J ends lost 2 bases and 1 base respectively, with 6 bases between them. Germline V gene sequence: CDR1 ENHRY, CDR2 SYGVKD. There are 14 residues in the CDR3. Here the CDR3 DNA reads TGTGCCATCAGTGAGACAGGGAGCAATCAGCCCCAGCATTTT. As protein: CAISETGSNQPQHF.

This clonotype has only a few counts. The chain couples TRBV19 to TRBJ2-7, with 11 bases aligning to TRBD2. This CDR3 has 15 residues. Germline V lookup: CDR1 LNHDA, CDR2 SQIVND (reference sequence). The V gene end was trimmed by 4 bases and the J gene end by 6 bases; junction bases not matched to a gene: 8. CDR3 nucleotide sequence: TGTGCCAGTAGTACGTGGACTAGCGGGTATCTCGAGCAGTACTTC. Residues: CASSTWTSGYLEQYF.

The rearrangement uses TRBV9 and TRBJ2-3; D unclear. With 0 bases removed from V and 6 bases from J, the gap between germline ends came to 8 bases. Germline V lookup: CDR1 SGDLS, CDR2 YYNGEE. The CDR3 is 13 residues long. CDR3 residues: CASSVDGLDTQYF. CDR3 DNA: TGTGCCAGCAGCGTAGACGGGTTGGATACGCAGTATTTT.

As for this clonotype: A read error may be the cause here, since a much bigger clone is one base away. The V gene is TRBV25-1, the J gene TRBJ1-1, with 9 bases fitting TRBD1. In germline, CDR1 is MGHDK, CDR2 SYGVNS. CDR3 length equals 14 residues. Here the CDR3 DNA reads TGCCCCAGCAGCCAGGCCGACAGGGGGACTGAAGCTTTCTTT. Translation: CPSSQADRGTEAFF.

In this sample, this clonotype turned up many times. The chain employs TRBV5-1 and TRBJ1-2; 10 bases line up with TRBD1. CDR3 length equals 16 residues. Germline CDR1 SGHRS, CDR2 YFSETQ. V lost 1 base to trimming and J lost 4 bases; unmatched junction nucleotides: 7. This CDR3 reads CASSLMGQGNGYGYTF. CDR3 in DNA: TGCGCCAGCAGCTTGATGGGACAGGGGAATGGCTATGGCTACACCTTC.

Points on this clonotype: A much larger clone lies a single base off, so this may be a read error. No conserved phenylalanine or tryptophan ends this CDR3, so it is likely a read error. The rearrangement uses TRBV10-3 and TRBJ1-2; no firm D call. Deletions cut 10 bases from V and 1 base from J, with 22 bases between. CDR3 length: 16 amino acids. Germline lookup yields CDR1 ENHRY and CDR2 SYGVKD. CDR3 sequence (DNA): TGTGCCAGCAGGCGAACACGGTGGGAGGTTAACTATGGCTACACCTCC. Translation: CASRRTRWEVNYGYTS.

This clonotype was recorded many times. V is TRBV19 and J is TRBJ2-6; no clear D. Trimming took 6 bases from V and 0 from J, leaving 9 bases between them. This CDR3 comprises 15 residues. Germline V gives CDR1 LNHDA, CDR2 SQIVND (reference sequence). In DNA, the CDR3 is TGTGCCAGTAGCCGACAACTCTCTGGGGCCAACGTCCTGACTTTC. As protein: CASSRQLSGANVLTF.

The chain employs TRBV24-1 and TRBJ2-7, with 9 bases matching TRBD2. Looked up from germline, CDR1 is KGHDR and CDR2 is SFDVKD. This CDR3 comprises 15 residues. V gave up 11 bases and J gave up 6 bases; unmatched junction bases: 16. The CDR3 DNA reads TGTGCCAGCTCACCACCGTCTAGCGGGGTCGGCGAGCAGTACTTC. Translation gives CASSPPSSGVGEQYF.

There are many counts of this clonotype. J is TRBJ2-7 and V is TRBV5-1; D not resolved. Germline CDR1 SGHRS, CDR2 YFSETQ. Between the trimmed V and J ends, which lost 1 base and 2 bases, there was a span of 10 bases. This CDR3 spans 14 amino acids. The CDR3 protein is CASSLNAGPYEQYF. CDR3 sequence (DNA): TGCGCCAGCAGCTTGAATGCCGGCCCCTACGAGCAGTACTTC.

J is TRBJ1-1 and V is TRBV24-1, with D tentatively TRBD1 (5 bases). The CDR3 consists of 13 residues. CDR1 and CDR2 from the germline V gene are KGHDR and SFDVKD. V was clipped by 7 bases and J by 10 bases, with 18 bases between them. The CDR3 here is CATRPRWGPAAFF. The CDR3 DNA reads as TGTGCCACCAGGCCACGCTGGGGCCCTGCAGCTTTCTTT.

At least ten counts were recorded for this clonotype. The chain joins TRBV29-1 to TRBJ2-7, with TRBD2 matching 12 bases. Looked up from germline, CDR1 is SQVTM and CDR2 is ANQGSEA. V lost 5 bases to trimming and J lost 3 bases; unmatched junction nucleotides: 8. This CDR3 has 15 amino acids. CDR3 loop: CSVLTGTSGHYEQYF. The DNA of the CDR3 is TGCAGCGTTCTGACAGGGACTAGCGGGCACTACGAGCAGTACTTC.

This chain joins TRBV19 and TRBJ1-4, with 7 bases identical to TRBD1. Germline V gives CDR1 LNHDA, CDR2 SQIVND (reference sequence). CDR3 size: 18 residues. The V gene end was trimmed by 4 bases and the J gene end by 2 bases; junction bases not matched to a gene: 13. The CDR3 loop reads CASSTLRGGDGTNEKLFF. The CDR3 DNA is TGTGCCAGTAGTACTCTCCGAGGGGGCGACGGCACTAATGAAAAACTGTTTTTT.

The DNA for the CDR3 is TGCGCCAGCAGCACAGGACAGGGTCATGGCTACACCTTC. Translated, it gives CASSTGQGHGYTF. The chain recombines TRBV5-1 with TRBJ1-2; 8 nucleotides line up with TRBD1. The junction had 5 bases not matched to a gene; V was cut back by 4 bases and J by 6 bases. The CDR3 is 13 residues long. Germline CDR1 reads SGHRS; CDR2 reads YFSETQ.